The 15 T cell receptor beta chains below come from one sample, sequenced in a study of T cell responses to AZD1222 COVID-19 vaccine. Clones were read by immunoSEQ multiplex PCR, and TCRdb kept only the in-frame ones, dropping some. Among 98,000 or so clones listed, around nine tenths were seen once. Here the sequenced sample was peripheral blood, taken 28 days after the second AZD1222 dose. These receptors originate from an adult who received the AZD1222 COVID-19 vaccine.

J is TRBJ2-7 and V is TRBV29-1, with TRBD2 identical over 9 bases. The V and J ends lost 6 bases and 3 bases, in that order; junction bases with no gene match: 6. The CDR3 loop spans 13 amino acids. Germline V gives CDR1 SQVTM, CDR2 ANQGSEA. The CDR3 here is CSVILAGNYEQYF. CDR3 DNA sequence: TGCAGCGTAATACTAGCGGGTAACTACGAGCAGTACTTC.

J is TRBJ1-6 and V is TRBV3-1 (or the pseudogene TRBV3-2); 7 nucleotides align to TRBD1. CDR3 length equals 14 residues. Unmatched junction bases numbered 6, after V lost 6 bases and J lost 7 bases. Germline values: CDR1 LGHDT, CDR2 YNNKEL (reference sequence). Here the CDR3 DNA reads TGTGCCAGCAGTATCGGACAGGACAATTCACCCCTCCACTTT. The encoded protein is CASSIGQDNSPLHF.

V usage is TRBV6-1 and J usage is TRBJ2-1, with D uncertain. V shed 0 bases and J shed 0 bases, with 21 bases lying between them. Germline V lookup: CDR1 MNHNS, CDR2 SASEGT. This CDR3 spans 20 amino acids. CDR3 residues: CASSEARLSGRTSSYNEQFF. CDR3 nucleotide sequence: TGTGCCAGCAGTGAAGCGCGTTTAAGTGGGCGGACGAGCTCCTACAATGAGCAGTTCTTC.

In DNA form, the CDR3 reads TGTGCCAGCAGCTTCGAGACAGCCTACGAGCAGTACTTC. Encoded protein: CASSFETAYEQYF. This chain joins TRBV7-6 and TRBJ2-7; D perhaps matches TRBD1 (5 bases). This CDR3 spans 13 amino acids. From germline, CDR1 is SGHVS and CDR2 FNYEAQ. V dropped 3 bases and J dropped 2 bases, with 8 bases sitting between them.

The CDR3 loop is CASREGQFTEAFF. CDR3 sequence (DNA): TGTGCCAGCAGGGAGGGGCAGTTCACTGAAGCTTTCTTT. This sequence joins TRBV27 and TRBJ1-1; TRBD1 is a possible D gene (5 bases). V dropped 6 bases and J dropped 4 bases, with 12 bases sitting between them. The CDR3 spans 13 residues. Germline V gene sequence: CDR1 MNHEY, CDR2 SMNVEV (reference sequence).

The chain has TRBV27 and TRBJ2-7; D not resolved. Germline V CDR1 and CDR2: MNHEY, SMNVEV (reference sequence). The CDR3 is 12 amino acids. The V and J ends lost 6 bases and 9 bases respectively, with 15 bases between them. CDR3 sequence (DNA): TGTGCCAGCAGAACCTTAGGAGACGCGCAGTACTTC. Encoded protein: CASRTLGDAQYF.

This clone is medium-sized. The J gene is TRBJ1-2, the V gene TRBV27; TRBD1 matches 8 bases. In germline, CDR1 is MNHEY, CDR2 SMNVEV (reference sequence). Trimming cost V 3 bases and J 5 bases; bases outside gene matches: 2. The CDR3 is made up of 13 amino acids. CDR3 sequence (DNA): TGTGCCAGCAGTTTTCAGGGGGCTTATGGCTACACCTTC. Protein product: CASSFQGAYGYTF.

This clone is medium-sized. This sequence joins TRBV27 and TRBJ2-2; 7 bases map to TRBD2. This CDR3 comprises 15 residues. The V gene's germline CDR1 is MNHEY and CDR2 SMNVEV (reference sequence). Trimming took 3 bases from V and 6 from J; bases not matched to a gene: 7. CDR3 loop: CASSFSGGSPGELFF. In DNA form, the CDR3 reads TGTGCCAGCAGTTTTTCGGGCGGGAGTCCCGGGGAGCTGTTTTTT.

The CDR3, as DNA: TGTGCCAGCTCTCAACAGACCGGGACAGGGTATGCCTACGAGCAGTACTTC. Translated, it gives CASSQQTGTGYAYEQYF. The rearrangement links TRBV18 to TRBJ2-7, with 9 bases that match TRBD1. The V segment lost 6 bases and the J segment 2 bases; nucleotides outside the gene matches: 14. The CDR3 is 17 amino acids. The germline V gene has CDR1 KGHSH and CDR2 LQKENI.

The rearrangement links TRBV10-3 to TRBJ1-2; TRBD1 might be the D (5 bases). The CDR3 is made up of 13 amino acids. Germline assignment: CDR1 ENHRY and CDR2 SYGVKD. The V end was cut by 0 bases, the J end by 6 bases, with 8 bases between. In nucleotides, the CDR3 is TGTGCCATCAGTGAGTCAGGGGAGGATGGCTACACCTTC. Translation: CAISESGEDGYTF.

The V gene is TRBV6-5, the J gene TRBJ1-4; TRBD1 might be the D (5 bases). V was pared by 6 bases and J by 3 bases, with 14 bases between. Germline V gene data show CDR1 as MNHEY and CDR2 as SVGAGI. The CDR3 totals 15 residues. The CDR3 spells CASRDPGRANEKLFF. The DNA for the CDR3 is TGTGCCAGCAGGGACCCAGGGCGGGCTAATGAAAAACTGTTTTTT.

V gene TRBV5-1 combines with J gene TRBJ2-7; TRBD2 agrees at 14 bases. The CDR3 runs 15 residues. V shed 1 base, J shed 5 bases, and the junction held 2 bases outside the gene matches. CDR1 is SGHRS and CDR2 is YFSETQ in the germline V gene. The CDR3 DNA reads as TGCGCCAGCAGCTTGTTGGGACTAGCGGGAGACGAGCAGTACTTC. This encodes CASSLLGLAGDEQYF.

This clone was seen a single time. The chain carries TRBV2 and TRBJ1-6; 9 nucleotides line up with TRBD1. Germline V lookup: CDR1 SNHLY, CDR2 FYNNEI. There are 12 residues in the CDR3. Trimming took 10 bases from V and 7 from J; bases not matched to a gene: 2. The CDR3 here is CATTGGNSPLHF. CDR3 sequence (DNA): TGTGCCACGACAGGGGGGAATTCACCCCTCCACTTT.

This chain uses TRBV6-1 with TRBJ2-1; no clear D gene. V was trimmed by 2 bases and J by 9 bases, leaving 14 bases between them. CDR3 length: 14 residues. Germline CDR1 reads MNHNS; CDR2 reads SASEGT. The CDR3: CASSELPGPGEQFF. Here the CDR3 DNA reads TGTGCCAGCAGTGAATTGCCCGGGCCGGGTGAGCAGTTCTTC.

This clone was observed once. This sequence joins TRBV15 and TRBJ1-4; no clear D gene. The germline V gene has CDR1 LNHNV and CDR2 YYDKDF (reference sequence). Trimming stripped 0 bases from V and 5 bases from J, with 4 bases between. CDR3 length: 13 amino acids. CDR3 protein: CATSRDVNEKLFF. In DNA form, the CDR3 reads TGTGCCACCAGCAGAGACGTGAATGAAAAACTGTTTTTT. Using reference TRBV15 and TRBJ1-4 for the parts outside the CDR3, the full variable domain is DAMVIQNPRYQVTQFGKPVTLSCSQTLNHNVMYWYQQKSSQAPKLLFHYYDKDFNNEADTPDNFQSRRPNTSFCFLDIRSPGLGDTAMYLCATSRDVNEKLFFGSGTQLSVL.